This T cell receptor (beta chain) came from a study of cytomegalovirus exposure and HLA in healthy donors. Germline V lookup: CDR1 SQVTM, CDR2 ANQGSEA. Trimming cost V 5 bases and J 5 bases; bases outside gene matches: 9. The length of the CDR3 is 16 residues. The study ran its PCR with 60 Vbeta and 13 Jbeta primers. Sequencing used immunoSEQ multiplex PCR; TCRdb keeps in-frame clones, though not all of them. The table records some 120,000 clones, 75% to 85% of them present only once. Points from the study as a whole: Several top significant clusters appeared, in a later analysis, to be linked to common viral pathogens.

A remark on this clone: Antigen: not known.

The chain carries TRBV29-1 and TRBJ2-1; 13 nucleotides agree with TRBD2. The sequenced material came from PBMCs. The origin of this receptor is a man in his forties or fifties in good health and CMV-seronegative. This CDR3 is CSVSTTSGRLDNEQFF. CDR3 in DNA: TGCAGCGTTTCCACGACTAGCGGGAGGCTGGACAATGAGCAGTTCTTC.